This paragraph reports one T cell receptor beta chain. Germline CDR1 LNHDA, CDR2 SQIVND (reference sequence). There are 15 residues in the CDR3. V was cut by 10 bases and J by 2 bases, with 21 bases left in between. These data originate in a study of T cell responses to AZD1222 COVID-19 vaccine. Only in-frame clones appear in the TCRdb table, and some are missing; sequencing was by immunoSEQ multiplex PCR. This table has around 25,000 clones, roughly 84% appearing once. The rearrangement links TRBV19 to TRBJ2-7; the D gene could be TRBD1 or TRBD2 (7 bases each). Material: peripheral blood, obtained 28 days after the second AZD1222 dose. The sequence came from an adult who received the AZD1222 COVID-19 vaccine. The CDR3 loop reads CATGGRDSRAYEQYF. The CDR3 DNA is TGTGCCACAGGGGGGAGGGACAGCCGAGCCTACGAGCAGTACTTC.